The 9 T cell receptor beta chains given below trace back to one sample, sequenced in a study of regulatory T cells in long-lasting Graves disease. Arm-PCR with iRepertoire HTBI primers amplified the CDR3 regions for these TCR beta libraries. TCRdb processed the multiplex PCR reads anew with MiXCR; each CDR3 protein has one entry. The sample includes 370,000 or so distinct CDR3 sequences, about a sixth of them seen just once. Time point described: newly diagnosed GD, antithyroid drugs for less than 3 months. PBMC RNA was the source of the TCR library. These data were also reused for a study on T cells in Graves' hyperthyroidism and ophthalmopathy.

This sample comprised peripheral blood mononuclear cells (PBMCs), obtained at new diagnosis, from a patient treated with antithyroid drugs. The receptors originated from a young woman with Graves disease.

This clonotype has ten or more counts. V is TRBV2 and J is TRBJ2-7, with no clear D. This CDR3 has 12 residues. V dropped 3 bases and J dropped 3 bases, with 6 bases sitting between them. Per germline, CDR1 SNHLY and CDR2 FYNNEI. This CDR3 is CASSDSGYEQYF. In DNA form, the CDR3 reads TGTGCCAGCAGTGATTCGGGCTACGAGCAGTACTTC.

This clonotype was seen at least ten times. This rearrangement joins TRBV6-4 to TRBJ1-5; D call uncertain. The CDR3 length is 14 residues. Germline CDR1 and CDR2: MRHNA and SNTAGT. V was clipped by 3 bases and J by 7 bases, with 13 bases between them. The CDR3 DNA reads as TGTGCCAGCAGTGAAGCAGCGGGGAGGCAGCCCCAGCATTTT. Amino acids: CASSEAAGRQPQHF.

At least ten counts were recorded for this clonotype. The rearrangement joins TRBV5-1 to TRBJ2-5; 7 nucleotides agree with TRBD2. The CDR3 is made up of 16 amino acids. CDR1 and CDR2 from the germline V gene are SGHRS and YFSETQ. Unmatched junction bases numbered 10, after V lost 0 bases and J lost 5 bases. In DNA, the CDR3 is TGCGCCAGCAGCTTGGTCGGGGGGAGCGACTACGAGACCCAGTACTTC. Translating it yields CASSLVGGSDYETQYF.

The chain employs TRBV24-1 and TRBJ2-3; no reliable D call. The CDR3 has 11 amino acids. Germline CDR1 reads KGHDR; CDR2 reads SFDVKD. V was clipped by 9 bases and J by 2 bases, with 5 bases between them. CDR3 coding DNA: TGTGCCACCGCTGTCACAGATACGCAGTATTTT. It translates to CATAVTDTQYF.

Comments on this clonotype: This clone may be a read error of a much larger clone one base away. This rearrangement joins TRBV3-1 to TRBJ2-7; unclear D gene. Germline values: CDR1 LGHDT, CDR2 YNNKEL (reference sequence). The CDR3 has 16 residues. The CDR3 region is CTNSQGILLTAYEQYF. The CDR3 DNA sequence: TGTACCAACAGCCAAGGGATCCTACTAACCGCCTACGAGCAGTACTTC.

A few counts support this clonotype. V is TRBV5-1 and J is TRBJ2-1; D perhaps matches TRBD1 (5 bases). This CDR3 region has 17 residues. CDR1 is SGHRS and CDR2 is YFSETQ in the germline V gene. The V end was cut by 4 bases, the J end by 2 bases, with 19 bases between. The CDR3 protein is CASSPTLIQGAYNEQFF. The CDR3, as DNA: TGCGCCAGCAGCCCCACCCTAATCCAGGGCGCCTACAATGAGCAGTTCTTC.

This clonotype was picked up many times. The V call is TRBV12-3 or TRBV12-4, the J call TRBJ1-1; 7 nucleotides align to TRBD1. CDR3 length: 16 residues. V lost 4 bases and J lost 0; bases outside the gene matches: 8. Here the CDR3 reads CASSSRQGKMNTEAFF. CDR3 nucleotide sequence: TGTGCCAGCAGTTCCCGACAGGGAAAAATGAACACTGAAGCTTTCTTT.

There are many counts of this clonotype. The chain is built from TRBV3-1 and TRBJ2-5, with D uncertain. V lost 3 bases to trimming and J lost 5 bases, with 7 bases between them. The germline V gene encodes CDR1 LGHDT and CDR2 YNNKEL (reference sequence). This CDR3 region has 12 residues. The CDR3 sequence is CASSQRDETQYF. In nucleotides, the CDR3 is TGTGCCAGCAGCCAGAGAGACGAGACCCAGTACTTC.

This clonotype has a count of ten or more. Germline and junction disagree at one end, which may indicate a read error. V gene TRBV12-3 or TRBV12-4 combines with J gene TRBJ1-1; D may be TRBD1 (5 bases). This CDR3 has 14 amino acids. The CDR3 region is CASSLALGGTEAFF. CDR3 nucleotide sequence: TGTGCCAGCAGCTTAGCGCTGGGGGGCACTGAAGCTTTCTTT.